This T cell receptor beta chain was identified in a study of identical twins. The cDNA had a unique molecular identifier and a template-switch universal primer site. TCRdb ran MiXCR on the 5' RACE reads and lists one entry per CDR3 protein. Here the sample spans around 340,000 distinct CDR3 sequences, 7% to 9.5% being singletons. On this clonotype itself: Its antigen remains unknown.

Germline V CDR1 and CDR2: SGHRS, YFSETQ. Trimming removed 3 bases from V and 5 bases from J; junction bases left unmatched: 10. The CDR3 is 17 amino acids. Points from the study as a whole: The presence of invariant MAIT and iNKT cells could partly confound analyses of zero-insertion sequences.

The sample taken for sequencing was naive T cells sorted from blood. The TCR comes from a woman in her forties or fifties in good health. The chain employs TRBV5-1 and TRBJ2-3; 12 bases line up with TRBD2. Here the CDR3 reads CASSYGLLAGGEDTQYF. CDR3 coding DNA: TGCGCCAGCAGCTATGGATTACTAGCGGGGGGTGAAGATACGCAGTATTTT.